This TCR beta chain was sequenced in a study of cytomegalovirus exposure and HLA in healthy donors. The study, taken as a whole, reports: Cytomegalovirus status was reportedly diagnosed by the classifier with high sensitivity and specificity. TCR sequences were mostly rare, though some public TCRs occurred in many donors. There were 150 to 200 TCR beta chains listed as cytomegalovirus-associated. As confirmed in vitro, three CMV-associated chains were specific for CMV antigens.

From germline, CDR1 is LGHNT and CDR2 FRNRAP. With 5 bases removed from V and 2 bases from J, the gap between germline ends came to 13 bases. The CDR3 covers 15 residues. A note on this clone: What it binds is not known.

TCRdb's copy holds only in-frame clones and misses some; the assay was immunoSEQ multiplex PCR. This sample has about 170,000 clones, with just under 90% found just once. The specimen sequenced was PBMCs. This chain joins TRBV12-5 and TRBJ1-5, with D perhaps matching TRBD1 (6 bases). This TCR came from a woman under 40 in good health and CMV-seronegative. The CDR3 region is CASGPGELGNQPQHF. As DNA, the CDR3 is TGTGCTAGTGGTCCAGGGGAATTGGGCAATCAGCCCCAGCATTTT.